The clone carrying this TCR beta chain was observed once. These data originate in a study of PD-L1 blockade in urothelial cancer. At the level of the study: In terms of prior chemotherapy, patients had received 0 to 3 regimens. Blood was analyzed 3 weeks (second dose) and 6 weeks after treatment start. Blood samples contained a median approximately 140,000 T cells.

TCRdb's table, derived via immunoSEQ multiplex PCR, lists solely in-frame clones and lacks some. The data contain 48,000 or so clones, roughly 85% of them singletons. As for time point: pretreatment peripheral blood. Trimming removed 1 base from V and 3 bases from J, with 12 bases in between. CDR1 and CDR2 (germline): LGHNA, YSLEER. The CDR3 consists of 16 residues. The sequence came from a woman aged 55-75 years with urothelial cancer. This sequence joins TRBV4-3 and TRBJ2-2, with TRBD1 as a possible D gene (7 bases). The sample was PBMCs, taken around atezolizumab (anti-PD-L1) treatment. This chain's CDR3 is CASSQGQGEDTGELFF. In DNA form, the CDR3 reads TGCGCCAGCAGCCAAGGCCAGGGGGAGGACACCGGGGAGCTGTTTTTT.